This T cell receptor beta chain was observed in a study of T cells in Graves' hyperthyroidism and ophthalmopathy. Study-level information: Pretreatment peripheral blood was obtained at initial diagnosis.

TCR beta CDR3 region amplification was performed from RNA transcripts. The HTBI set primed first-round TCR CDR3 RT-PCR. TCRdb independently ran MiXCR on the multiplex PCR reads; one entry per CDR3 protein. The sample contains roughly 56,000 distinct CDR3 sequences, 40% to 55% of which appear only once. Looked up from germline, CDR1 is GTSNPN and CDR2 is SVGIG (reference sequence). CDR3 length: 15 amino acids. V was clipped by 5 bases and J by 0 bases; unmatched bases: 4. Overall study findings and caveats: From stable hyperthyroidism, ophthalmopathy was set apart by a 13 V-J model.

This clonotype came up a few times. As yet, its antigen is unknown. Material: blood. The chain has TRBV30 and TRBJ2-6; TRBD2 matches at 7 bases. This sequence was found in a woman younger than 45 with Graves' ophthalmopathy. The CDR3, as DNA: TGTGCCTGGGGGCCGGGGGGCTCTGGGGCCAACGTCCTGACTTTC. Translation: CAWGPGGSGANVLTF.